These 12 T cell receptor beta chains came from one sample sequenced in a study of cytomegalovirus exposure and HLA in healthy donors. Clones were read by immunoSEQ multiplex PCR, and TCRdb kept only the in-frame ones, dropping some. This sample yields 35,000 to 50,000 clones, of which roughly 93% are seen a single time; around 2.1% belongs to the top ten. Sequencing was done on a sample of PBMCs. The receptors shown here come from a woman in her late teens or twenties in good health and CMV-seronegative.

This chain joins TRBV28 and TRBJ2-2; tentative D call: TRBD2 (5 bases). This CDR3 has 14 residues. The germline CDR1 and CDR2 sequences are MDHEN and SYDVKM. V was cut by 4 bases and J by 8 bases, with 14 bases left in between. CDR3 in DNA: TGTGCCAGCAGTTCGGGATTCAGAGGGGGGGAGCTGTTTTTT. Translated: CASSSGFRGGELFF.

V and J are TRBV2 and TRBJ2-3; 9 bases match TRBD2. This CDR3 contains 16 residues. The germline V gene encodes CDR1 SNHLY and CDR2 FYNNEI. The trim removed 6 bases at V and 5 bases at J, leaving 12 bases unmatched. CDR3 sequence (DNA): TGTGCCAGCAGAGTTGGCGGGAGGGCCGGAGGAGATACGCAGTATTTT. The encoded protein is CASRVGGRAGGDTQYF.

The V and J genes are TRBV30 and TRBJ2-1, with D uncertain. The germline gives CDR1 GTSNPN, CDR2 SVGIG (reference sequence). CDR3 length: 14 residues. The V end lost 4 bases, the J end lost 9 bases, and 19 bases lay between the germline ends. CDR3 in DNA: TGTGCCTGGAATGGTGGCCTAGTGTTCACTGAGCAGTTCTTC. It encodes CAWNGGLVFTEQFF.

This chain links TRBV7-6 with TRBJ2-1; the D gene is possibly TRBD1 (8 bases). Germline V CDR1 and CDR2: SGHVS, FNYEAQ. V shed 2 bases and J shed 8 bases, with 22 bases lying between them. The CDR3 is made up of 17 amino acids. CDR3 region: CASSLSSGQGARDEQFF. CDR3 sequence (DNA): TGTGCCAGCAGCTTAAGTAGCGGGCAGGGGGCGCGGGATGAGCAGTTCTTC.

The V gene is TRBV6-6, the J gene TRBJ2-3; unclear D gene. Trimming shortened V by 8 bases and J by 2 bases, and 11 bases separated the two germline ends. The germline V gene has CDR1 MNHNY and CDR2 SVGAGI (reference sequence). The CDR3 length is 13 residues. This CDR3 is CASASFSTDTQYF. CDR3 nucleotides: TGTGCCAGCGCGAGCTTCTCCACAGATACGCAGTATTTT.

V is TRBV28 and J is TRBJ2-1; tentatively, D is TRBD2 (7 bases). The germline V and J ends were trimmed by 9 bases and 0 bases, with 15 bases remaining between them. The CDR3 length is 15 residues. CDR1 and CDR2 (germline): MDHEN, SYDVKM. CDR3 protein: CASTGGPSSYNEQFF. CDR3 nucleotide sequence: TGTGCCAGTACCGGGGGGCCGTCCTCCTACAATGAGCAGTTCTTC. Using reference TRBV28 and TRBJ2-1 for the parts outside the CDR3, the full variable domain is DVKVTQSSRYLVKRTGEKVFLECVQDMDHENMFWYRQDPGLGLRLIYFSYDVKMKEKGDIPEGYSVSREKKERFSLILESASTNQTSMYLCASTGGPSSYNEQFFGPGTRLTVL.

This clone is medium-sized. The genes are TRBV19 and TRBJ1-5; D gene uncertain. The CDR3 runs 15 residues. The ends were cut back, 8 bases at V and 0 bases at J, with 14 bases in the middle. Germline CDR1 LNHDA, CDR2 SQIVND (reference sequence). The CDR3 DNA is TGTGCCAGTCATTTATATGCAGATAGCAATCAGCCCCAGCATTTT. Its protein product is CASHLYADSNQPQHF.

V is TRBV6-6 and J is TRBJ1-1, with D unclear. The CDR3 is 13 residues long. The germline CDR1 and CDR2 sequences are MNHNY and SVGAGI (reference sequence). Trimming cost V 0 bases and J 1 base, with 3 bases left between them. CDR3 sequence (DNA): TGTGCCAGCAGTTACTCAGCGAACACTGAAGCTTTCTTT. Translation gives CASSYSANTEAFF.

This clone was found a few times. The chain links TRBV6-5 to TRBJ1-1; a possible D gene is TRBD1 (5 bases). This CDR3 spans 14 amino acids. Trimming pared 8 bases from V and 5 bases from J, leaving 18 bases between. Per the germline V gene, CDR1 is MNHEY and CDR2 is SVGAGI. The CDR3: CASRGGEVSTEAFF. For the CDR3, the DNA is TGTGCCAGCCGGGGGGGGGAAGTAAGTACTGAAGCTTTCTTT.

The CDR3 DNA sequence: TGTGCCAGCAGTGGACACCTCGGCAATGAGCAGTTCTTC. Its translation is CASSGHLGNEQFF. The J gene is TRBJ2-1, the V gene TRBV7-2, with D tentatively TRBD1 (5 bases). Germline V lookup: CDR1 SGHTA, CDR2 FQGNSA. This CDR3 contains 13 residues. V lost 6 bases to trimming and J lost 6 bases, with 12 bases between them.

This CDR3 is CASSSLRSEQYF. In DNA form, the CDR3 reads TGTGCCAGCAGTTCCCTGAGGAGCGAGCAGTACTTC. The V and J genes are TRBV6-6 and TRBJ2-7; D gene unclear. V was cut by 4 bases and J by 6 bases, with 10 bases left in between. The germline gives CDR1 MNHNY, CDR2 SVGAGI (reference sequence). This CDR3 spans 12 amino acids.

CDR3 region: CASSAGTGPNTGELFF. For the CDR3, the DNA is TGTGCCAGCAGCGCGGGGACAGGGCCGAACACCGGGGAGCTGTTTTTT. This rearrangement joins TRBV9 to TRBJ2-2, with 9 bases that match TRBD1. The CDR3 contains 16 residues. CDR1 SGDLS and CDR2 YYNGEE come from the germline V gene. The junction had 3 bases not matched to a gene; V was cut back by 3 bases and J by 0 bases. The full variable domain, its missing parts supplied by reference TRBV9 and TRBJ2-2, is DSGVTQTPKHLITATGQRVTLRCSPRSGDLSVYWYQQSLDQGLQFLIQYYNGEERAKGNILERFSAQQFPDLHSELNLSSLELGDSALYFCASSAGTGPNTGELFFGEGSRLTVL.